The rows below give T cell receptor beta chains drawn from one sample of a study of shared clonotypes between healthy human individuals. Data came from immunoSEQ multiplex PCR; TCRdb stores just in-frame clones and leaves some out. The data hold millions of clones, with about 92% observed a single time. Sequencing was carried out using naive CD4+ T cells sorted from blood. Every receptor here comes from a young man in good health. CDR3s include the opening cysteine and the closing phenylalanine or tryptophan. The D gene is left open where the match is weak. Not all rows give a size; the values are once, few, many and, for expanded clones, a class.

CDR3: CASSLGLNTEAFF
DNA: TGTGCCAGCTCACTGGGGTTGAACACTGAAGCTTTCTTT
length: 13
D: .
V: TRBV18
J: TRBJ1-1
size: .

CDR3: CASSESSPGAGGSPLHF
DNA: TGCGCCAGCAGTGAGTCGAGCCCCGGGGCGGGGGGTTCACCCCTCCACTTT
length: 17
D: .
V: TRBV10-2
J: TRBJ1-6
size: .

CDR3: CASSLARDPYEQYF
DNA: TGCGCCAGCAGCTTGGCCCGGGACCCCTACGAGCAGTACTTC
length: 14
D: .
V: TRBV5-1
J: TRBJ2-7
size: once

CDR3: CASSLYQGATEAFF
DNA: TGTGCCAGCAGTTTATACCAGGGGGCAACTGAAGCTTTCTTT
length: 14
D: TRBD1
V: TRBV27
J: TRBJ1-1
size: .

CDR3: CASSPRDRGFGYEQYF
DNA: TGTGCCAGCAGCCCCAGGGACAGGGGTTTTGGGTACGAGCAGTACTTC
length: 16
D: TRBD1
V: TRBV6-6
J: TRBJ2-7
size: .

CDR3: CASSYREQGPKPFTLHF
DNA: TGTGCCAGCAGTTATAGGGAACAGGGGCCTAAACCCTTCACCCTCCACTTT
length: 17
D: TRBD1
V: TRBV6-7
J: TRBJ1-6
size: .

CDR3: CASSLGGTGTGELFF
DNA: TGTGCCAGCAGCCTCGGGGGGACGGGCACCGGGGAGCTGTTTTTT
length: 15
D: TRBD2
V: TRBV11-3
J: TRBJ2-2
size: .

CDR3: CASSSPRTGLAKNIQYF
DNA: TGTGCCAGCAGCAGCCCGCGGACAGGGCTAGCCAAAAACATTCAGTACTTC
length: 17
D: TRBD1
V: TRBV28
J: TRBJ2-4
size: .

CDR3: CASSLVLETQYF
DNA: TGTGCCAGCAGCTTAGTATTAGAGACCCAGTACTTC
length: 12
D: .
V: TRBV7-9
J: TRBJ2-5
size: once

CDR3: CASSTGENTEAFF
DNA: TGTGCCAGCAGCACAGGGGAGAACACTGAAGCTTTCTTT
length: 13
D: TRBD1
V: TRBV6-4
J: TRBJ1-1
size: once

CDR3: CASSEGGVPGEKLFF
DNA: TGTGCCAGCAGTGAAGGAGGCGTTCCCGGGGAAAAACTGTTTTTT
length: 15
D: .
V: TRBV2
J: TRBJ1-4
size: .

CDR3: CASSLLGYEQYF
DNA: TGCGCCAGCAGCTTACTCGGCTACGAGCAGTACTTC
length: 12
D: .
V: TRBV5-1
J: TRBJ2-7
size: .

CDR3: CASGPGTGGTYEQYF
DNA: TGTGCCAGTGGACCCGGCACAGGGGGCACCTACGAGCAGTACTTC
length: 15
D: TRBD1
V: TRBV19
J: TRBJ2-7
size: .

CDR3: CASSNYGNTEAFF
DNA: TGTGCCAGCAGCAACTACGGGAACACTGAAGCTTTCTTT
length: 13
D: .
V: TRBV2
J: TRBJ1-1
size: .

CDR3: CASTQGAGQPQHF
DNA: TGTGCCAGCACACAGGGGGCGGGACAGCCCCAGCATTTT
length: 13
D: TRBD1
V: TRBV27
J: TRBJ1-5
size: .

CDR3: CASSIGPRGSNTGELFF
DNA: TGCGCCAGCAGCATAGGACCTAGGGGGTCGAACACCGGGGAGCTGTTTTTT
length: 17
D: .
V: TRBV5-1
J: TRBJ2-2
size: .

CDR3: CASRMDNDPTGELFF
DNA: TGTGCCAGCAGGATGGACAACGACCCCACCGGGGAGCTGTTTTTT
length: 15
D: .
V: TRBV25-1
J: TRBJ2-2
size: .

CDR3: CASSLSRVGGVNEKLFF
DNA: TGTGCCAGCAGCCTCTCCCGCGTCGGGGGTGTAAATGAAAAACTGTTTTTT
length: 17
D: .
V: TRBV11-2
J: TRBJ1-4
size: .

CDR3: CASSGQGNTEAFF
DNA: TGTGCCAGCAGCGGTCAGGGGAACACTGAAGCTTTCTTT
length: 13
D: .
V: TRBV2
J: TRBJ1-1
size: .

CDR3: CAGSISTGELFF
DNA: TGTGCCGGCAGTATTAGCACCGGGGAGCTGTTTTTT
length: 12
D: .
V: TRBV7-3
J: TRBJ2-2
size: once

CDR3: CASSSGPDQPQHF
DNA: TGCGCCAGCAGCTCGGGTCCTGATCAGCCCCAGCATTTT
length: 13
D: .
V: TRBV5-1
J: TRBJ1-5
size: .

CDR3: CASSGTIALLNEQFF
DNA: TGTGCCAGCAGCGGGACCATAGCGTTATTGAATGAGCAGTTCTTC
length: 15
D: .
V: TRBV7-2
J: TRBJ2-1
size: .

CDR3: CASSYSGGHGYTF
DNA: TGTGCCAGCAGTTACTCGGGTGGGCATGGCTACACCTTC
length: 13
D: .
V: TRBV6-6
J: TRBJ1-2
size: .

CDR3: CASSLGTSGGTSTDTQYF
DNA: TGTGCCAGCAGCCTTGGGACTAGCGGGGGGACTAGCACAGATACGCAGTATTTT
length: 18
D: TRBD2
V: TRBV13
J: TRBJ2-3
size: .

CDR3: CATSRDKGSNEKLFF
DNA: TGTGCCACCAGCAGAGATAAAGGGTCTAATGAAAAACTGTTTTTT
length: 15
D: .
V: TRBV15
J: TRBJ1-4
size: .

CDR3: CASSRPGQTYGYTF
DNA: TGCGCCAGCAGCCGACCGGGACAGACCTATGGCTACACCTTC
length: 14
D: TRBD1
V: TRBV4-3
J: TRBJ1-2
size: .

CDR3: CASSWSSNQPQHF
DNA: TGTGCCAGCAGTTGGAGTAGCAATCAGCCCCAGCATTTT
length: 13
D: .
V: TRBV6-5
J: TRBJ1-5
size: .

CDR3: CASSAWGQGVMGETQYF
DNA: TGTGCCAGCAGCGCCTGGGGACAGGGGGTAATGGGAGAGACCCAGTACTTC
length: 17
D: TRBD1
V: TRBV9
J: TRBJ2-5
size: .

CDR3: CASSPTGSYNSPLHF
DNA: TGTGCCAGCAGTCCTACAGGGTCCTATAATTCACCCCTCCACTTT
length: 15
D: .
V: TRBV6-6
J: TRBJ1-6
size: once

CDR3: CASSESYEQYF
DNA: TGCGCCAGCAGTGAGTCTTACGAGCAGTACTTC
length: 11
D: .
V: TRBV10-1
J: TRBJ2-7
size: few

CDR3: CASSLGPREPLHF
DNA: TGCGCCAGCAGCTTGGGTCCTCGGGAACCCCTCCACTTT
length: 13
D: .
V: TRBV5-1
J: TRBJ1-6
size: .

CDR3: CASSTTSGELFF
DNA: TGTGCCAGCAGTACTACTTCCGGGGAGCTGTTTTTT
length: 12
D: .
V: TRBV7-9
J: TRBJ2-2
size: .

CDR3: CASSLATASELYEQYF
DNA: TGCGCCAGCAGCTTGGCCACGGCTAGCGAACTCTACGAGCAGTACTTC
length: 16
D: .
V: TRBV5-1
J: TRBJ2-7
size: .

CDR3: CASSLEGGPTYNEQFF
DNA: TGTGCCAGCAGCTTAGAAGGAGGGCCCACCTACAATGAGCAGTTCTTC
length: 16
D: .
V: TRBV11-3
J: TRBJ2-1
size: .

CDR3: CASTAAQGTTNEKLFF
DNA: TGTGCCAGCACCGCTGCTCAGGGTACAACTAATGAAAAACTGTTTTTT
length: 16
D: .
V: TRBV28
J: TRBJ1-4
size: .

CDR3: CASSLGQGTNEKLFF
DNA: TGTGCCAGCAGTCTCGGACAGGGGACTAATGAAAAACTGTTTTTT
length: 15
D: TRBD1
V: TRBV6-1
J: TRBJ1-4
size: .

CDR3: CASSRGTLKQETQYF
DNA: TGTGCCAGCAGCCGCGGGACTTTGAAGCAAGAGACCCAGTACTTC
length: 15
D: .
V: TRBV6-5
J: TRBJ2-5
size: once

CDR3: CASSTLLAGGRTGELFF
DNA: TGTGCCAGTAGTACGCTCCTAGCGGGGGGGCGGACCGGGGAGCTGTTTTTT
length: 17
D: TRBD2
V: TRBV19
J: TRBJ2-2
size: .

CDR3: CASSRGTKTYEQYF
DNA: TGTGCCAGCAGCCGGGGGACAAAGACCTACGAGCAGTACTTC
length: 14
D: .
V: TRBV6-5
J: TRBJ2-7
size: once

CDR3: CASSLQTGLETQYF
DNA: TGCGCCAGCAGCTTGCAGACAGGGCTGGAGACCCAGTACTTC
length: 14
D: TRBD1
V: TRBV5-1
J: TRBJ2-5
size: .

CDR3: CAISESTRPGTGTERIYEQYF
DNA: TGTGCCATCAGTGAGTCGACCAGGCCCGGGACAGGGACCGAAAGGATCTACGAGCAGTACTTC
length: 21
D: TRBD1
V: TRBV10-3
J: TRBJ2-7
size: .

CDR3: CASSIDRVVTEAFF
DNA: TGCGCCAGCAGCATTGACAGGGTTGTGACTGAAGCTTTCTTT
length: 14
D: TRBD1
V: TRBV5-1
J: TRBJ1-1
size: .

CDR3: CASSLPSPSGTDTQYF
DNA: TGCGCCAGCAGCTTGCCCTCCCCATCCGGGACAGATACGCAGTATTTT
length: 16
D: .
V: TRBV5-1
J: TRBJ2-3
size: .

CDR3: CASSEGQLNTEAFF
DNA: TGTGCCAGCAGTGAAGGACAGTTAAACACTGAAGCTTTCTTT
length: 14
D: .
V: TRBV6-1
J: TRBJ1-1
size: .

CDR3: CASSYSRTGFSYEQYF
DNA: TGTGCCAGCAGTTACTCGAGGACAGGATTCTCCTACGAGCAGTACTTC
length: 16
D: TRBD1
V: TRBV6-5
J: TRBJ2-7
size: few

CDR3: CSASLYNEQFF
DNA: TGCAGTGCTAGCCTTTACAATGAGCAGTTCTTC
length: 11
D: .
V: TRBV20-1
J: TRBJ2-1
size: .

CDR3: CASSQGFSAIPLTQYF
DNA: TGTGCCAGCAGCCAAGGCTTTTCCGCGATCCCGCTGACCCAGTACTTC
length: 16
D: .
V: TRBV14
J: TRBJ2-5
size: .

CDR3: CASSPGTLKTYEQYF
DNA: TGTGCCAGCAGTCCCGGGACCTTAAAGACCTACGAGCAGTACTTC
length: 15
D: .
V: TRBV28
J: TRBJ2-7
size: .

CDR3: CASSPQLQGMNTEAFF
DNA: TGTGCCAGCTCACCACAGCTACAGGGCATGAACACTGAAGCTTTCTTT
length: 16
D: .
V: TRBV18
J: TRBJ1-1
size: .

CDR3: CAWTQRLDTEAFF
DNA: TGTGCCTGGACACAGAGATTGGACACTGAAGCTTTCTTT
length: 13
D: .
V: TRBV30
J: TRBJ1-1
size: few

CDR3: CASSLMGEIGSPLHF
DNA: TGTGCCAGCAGCTTGATGGGGGAGATTGGTTCACCCCTCCACTTT
length: 15
D: .
V: TRBV7-9
J: TRBJ1-6
size: .

CDR3: CASSSPSGGPPEQFF
DNA: TGTGCCAGCAGCAGTCCTAGCGGGGGCCCCCCTGAGCAGTTCTTC
length: 15
D: TRBD2
V: TRBV5-4
J: TRBJ2-1
size: .

CDR3: CASSKDSSNYGYTF
DNA: TGTGCCAGCAGCAAGGACAGCTCCAACTATGGCTACACCTTC
length: 14
D: .
V: TRBV7-9
J: TRBJ1-2
size: .

CDR3: CASSGGQGAYEQYF
DNA: TGTGCCAGCAGCGGCGGACAGGGGGCCTACGAGCAGTACTTC
length: 14
D: TRBD1
V: TRBV7-9
J: TRBJ2-7
size: .

CDR3: CASTAGKAGYTF
DNA: TGTGCCAGCACGGCAGGGAAGGCTGGCTACACCTTC
length: 12
D: .
V: TRBV28
J: TRBJ1-2
size: .

CDR3: CASSQDSYSPLHF
DNA: TGTGCCAGCAGCCAGGACAGCTATTCACCCCTCCACTTT
length: 13
D: .
V: TRBV5-6
J: TRBJ1-6
size: .

CDR3: CASTLTGADEKLFF
DNA: TGTGCCAGTACCCTAACAGGGGCGGATGAAAAACTGTTTTTT
length: 14
D: TRBD1
V: TRBV19
J: TRBJ1-4
size: .

CDR3: CASSLGGLSTDTQYF
DNA: TGTGCCAGCAGTTTAGGCGGACTAAGCACAGATACGCAGTATTTT
length: 15
D: .
V: TRBV27
J: TRBJ2-3
size: .

CDR3: CASSSPGGNKNIQYF
DNA: TGTGCCAGTAGCTCCCCCGGGGGGAACAAAAACATTCAGTACTTC
length: 15
D: TRBD2
V: TRBV19
J: TRBJ2-4
size: .